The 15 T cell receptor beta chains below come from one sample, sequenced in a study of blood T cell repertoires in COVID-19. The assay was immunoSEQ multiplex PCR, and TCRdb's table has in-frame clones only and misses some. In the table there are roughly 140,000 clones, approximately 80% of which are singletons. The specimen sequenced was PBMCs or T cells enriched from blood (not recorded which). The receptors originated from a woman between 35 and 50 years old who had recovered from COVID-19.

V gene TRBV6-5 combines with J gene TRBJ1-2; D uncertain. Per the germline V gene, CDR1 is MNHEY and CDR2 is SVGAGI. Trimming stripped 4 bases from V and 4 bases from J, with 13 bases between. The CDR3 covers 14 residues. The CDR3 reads CASSWRVDGYGYTF. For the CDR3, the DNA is TGTGCCAGCAGTTGGAGGGTCGATGGCTATGGCTACACCTTC.

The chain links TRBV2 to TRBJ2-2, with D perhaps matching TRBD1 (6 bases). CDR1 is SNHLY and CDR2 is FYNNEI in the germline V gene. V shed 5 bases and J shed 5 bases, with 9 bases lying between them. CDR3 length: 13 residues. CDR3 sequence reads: CASSIGTTGELFF. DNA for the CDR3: TGTGCCAGCAGTATCGGGACAACCGGGGAGCTGTTTTTT.

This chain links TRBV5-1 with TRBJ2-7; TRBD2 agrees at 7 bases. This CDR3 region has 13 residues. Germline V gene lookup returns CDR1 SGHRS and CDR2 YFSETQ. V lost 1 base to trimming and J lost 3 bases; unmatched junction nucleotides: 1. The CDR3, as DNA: TGCGCCAGCAGCTTGCGGGGGGACTACGAGCAGTACTTC. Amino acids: CASSLRGDYEQYF.

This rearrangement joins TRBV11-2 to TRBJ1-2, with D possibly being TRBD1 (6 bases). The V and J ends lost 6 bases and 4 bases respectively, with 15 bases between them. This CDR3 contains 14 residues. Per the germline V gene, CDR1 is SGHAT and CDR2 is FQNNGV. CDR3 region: CASRYSGASYGYTF. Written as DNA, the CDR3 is TGTGCCAGCAGATACTCAGGGGCTAGCTATGGCTACACCTTC.

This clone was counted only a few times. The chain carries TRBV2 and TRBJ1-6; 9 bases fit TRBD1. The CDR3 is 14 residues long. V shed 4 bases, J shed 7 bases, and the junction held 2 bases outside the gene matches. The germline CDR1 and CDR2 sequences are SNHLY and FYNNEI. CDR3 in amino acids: CASSVTGGNSPLHF. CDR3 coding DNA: TGTGCCAGCAGTGTTACAGGGGGCAATTCACCCCTCCACTTT.

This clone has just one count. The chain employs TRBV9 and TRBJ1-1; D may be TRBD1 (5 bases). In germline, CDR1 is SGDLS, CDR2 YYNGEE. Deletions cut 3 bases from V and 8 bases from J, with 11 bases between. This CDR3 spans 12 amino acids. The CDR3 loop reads CASSARQGEAFF. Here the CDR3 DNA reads TGTGCCAGCAGCGCACGGCAGGGCGAAGCTTTCTTT.

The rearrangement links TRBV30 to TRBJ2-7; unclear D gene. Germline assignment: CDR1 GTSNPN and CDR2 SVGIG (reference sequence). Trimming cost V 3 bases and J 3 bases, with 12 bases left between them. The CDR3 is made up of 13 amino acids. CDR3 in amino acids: CAWSYTKYYEQYF. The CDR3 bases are TGTGCCTGGAGCTACACTAAATACTACGAGCAGTACTTC.

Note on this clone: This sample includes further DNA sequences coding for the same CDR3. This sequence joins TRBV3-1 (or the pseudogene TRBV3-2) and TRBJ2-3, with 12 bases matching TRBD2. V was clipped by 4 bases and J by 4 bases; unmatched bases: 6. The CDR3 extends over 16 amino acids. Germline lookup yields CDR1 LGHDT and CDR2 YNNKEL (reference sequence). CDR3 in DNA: TGTGCCAGCAGCCTCGGGACTAGCGGGTCAGCAGATACGCAGTATTTT. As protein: CASSLGTSGSADTQYF.

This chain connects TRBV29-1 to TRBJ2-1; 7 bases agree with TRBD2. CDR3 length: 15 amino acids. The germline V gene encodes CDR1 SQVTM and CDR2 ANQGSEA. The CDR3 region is CSTLSGEGSYNEQFF. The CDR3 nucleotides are TGCAGTACTCTATCCGGGGAGGGTTCCTACAATGAGCAGTTCTTC.

The CDR3 nucleotides are TGTGCCAGCAGGACAAGATTCAATCAGCCCCAGCATTTT. Translated: CASRTRFNQPQHF. The gene calls are TRBV27 and TRBJ1-5; D gene ambiguous. Germline CDR1 MNHEY, CDR2 SMNVEV (reference sequence). V lost 6 bases, J lost 3 bases, and 9 bases lay in between. The CDR3 has 13 amino acids.

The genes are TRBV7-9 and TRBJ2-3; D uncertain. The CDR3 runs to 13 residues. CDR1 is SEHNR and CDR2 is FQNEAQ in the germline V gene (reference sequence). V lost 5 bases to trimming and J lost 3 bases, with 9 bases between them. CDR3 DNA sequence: TGTGCCAGCAGCCCGTTTAAAACAGATACGCAGTATTTT. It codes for CASSPFKTDTQYF.

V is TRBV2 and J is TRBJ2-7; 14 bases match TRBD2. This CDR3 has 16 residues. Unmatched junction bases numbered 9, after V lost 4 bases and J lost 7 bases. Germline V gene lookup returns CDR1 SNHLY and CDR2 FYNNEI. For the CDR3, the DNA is TGTGCCAGCAGTGCTGAGGGACTAGCGGGAGTAGGGGAGCAGTACTTC. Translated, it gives CASSAEGLAGVGEQYF.

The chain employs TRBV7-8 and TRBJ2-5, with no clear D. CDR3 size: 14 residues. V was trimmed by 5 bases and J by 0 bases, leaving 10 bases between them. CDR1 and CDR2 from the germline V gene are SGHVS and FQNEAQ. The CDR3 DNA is TGTGCCAGCAGCCTACGGGTTGACCAAGAGACCCAGTACTTC. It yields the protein CASSLRVDQETQYF. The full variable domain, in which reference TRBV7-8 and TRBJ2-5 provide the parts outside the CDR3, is GAGVSQSPRYKVAKRGQDVALRCDPISGHVSLFWYQQALGQGPEFLTYFQNEAQLDKSGLPSDRFFAERPEGSVSTLKIQRTQQEDSAVYLCASSLRVDQETQYFGPGTRLLVL.

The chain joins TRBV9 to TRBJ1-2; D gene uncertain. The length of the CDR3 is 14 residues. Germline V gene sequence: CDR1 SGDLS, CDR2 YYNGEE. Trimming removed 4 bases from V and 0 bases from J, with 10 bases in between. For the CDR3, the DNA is TGTGCCAGCAGCAACTCAGGAACTAACTATGGCTACACCTTC. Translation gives CASSNSGTNYGYTF.

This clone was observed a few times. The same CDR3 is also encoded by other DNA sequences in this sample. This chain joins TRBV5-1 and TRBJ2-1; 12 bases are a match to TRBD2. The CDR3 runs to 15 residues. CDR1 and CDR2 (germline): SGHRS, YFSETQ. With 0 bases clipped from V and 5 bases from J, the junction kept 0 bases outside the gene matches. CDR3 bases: TGCGCCAGCAGCTTGGGACTAGCGGGAGACAATGAGCAGTTCTTC. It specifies CASSLGLAGDNEQFF.